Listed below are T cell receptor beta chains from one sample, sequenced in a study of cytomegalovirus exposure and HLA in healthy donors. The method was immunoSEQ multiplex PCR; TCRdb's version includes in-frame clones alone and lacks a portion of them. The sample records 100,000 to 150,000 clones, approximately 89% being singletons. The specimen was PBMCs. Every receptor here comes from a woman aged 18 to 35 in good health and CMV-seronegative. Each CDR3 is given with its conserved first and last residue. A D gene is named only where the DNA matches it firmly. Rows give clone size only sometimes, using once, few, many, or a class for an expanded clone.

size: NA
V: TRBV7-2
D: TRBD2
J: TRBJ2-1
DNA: TGTGCCAGCAGCTACTTAGCGGGGGGGCTCAACAATGAGCAGTTCTTC
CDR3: CASSYLAGGLNNEQFF

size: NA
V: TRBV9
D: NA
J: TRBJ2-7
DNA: TGTGCCAGCAGCCGGGGAGGGGGCGAGCAGTACTTC
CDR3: CASSRGGGEQYF

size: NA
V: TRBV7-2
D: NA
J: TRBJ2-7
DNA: TGTGCCAGCAGCTCGCCGGACGGGGTTTGGGAGCAGTACTTC
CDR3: CASSSPDGVWEQYF

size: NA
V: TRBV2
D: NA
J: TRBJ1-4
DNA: TGTGCCAGCAAGGCCATCGGGGGGAATGAAAAACTGTTTTTT
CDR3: CASKAIGGNEKLFF

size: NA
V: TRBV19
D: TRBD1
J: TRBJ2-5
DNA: TGTGCCAGTAGTGTTGGGACAGAAGAGACCCAGTACTTC
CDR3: CASSVGTEETQYF

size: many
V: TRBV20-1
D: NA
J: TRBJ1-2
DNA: TGCAGTGCTAGGACAGTGGACGGCTACACCTTC
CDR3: CSARTVDGYTF

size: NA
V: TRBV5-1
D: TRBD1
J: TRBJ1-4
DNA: TGCGCCAGCAGCCGACAGGGCAGTTTTGAAAAACTGTTTTTT
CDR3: CASSRQGSFEKLFF

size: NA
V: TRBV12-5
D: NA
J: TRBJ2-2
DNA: TGTGCTAGTGGTTTGATGCTGGGCCATGATACGAACACCGGGGAGCTGTTTTTT
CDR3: CASGLMLGHDTNTGELFF

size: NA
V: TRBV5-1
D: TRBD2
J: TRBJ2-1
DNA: TGCGCCAGCAGTCCCTCGCGGGGGTACAATGAGCAGTTCTTC
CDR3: CASSPSRGYNEQFF

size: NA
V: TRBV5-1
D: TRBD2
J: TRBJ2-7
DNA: TGCGCCAGCAGCCTGGGGGCGGGGGGCTCCTACGAGCAGTACTTC
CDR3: CASSLGAGGSYEQYF

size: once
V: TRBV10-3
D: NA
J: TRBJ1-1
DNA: TGTGCCATCAGTGCACAGGAGAACACTGAAGCTTTCTTT
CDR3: CAISAQENTEAFF

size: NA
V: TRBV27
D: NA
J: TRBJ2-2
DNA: TGTGCCAGCAGTGAGGGACTCGGTACCGCCGGGGAGCTGTTTTTT
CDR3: CASSEGLGTAGELFF

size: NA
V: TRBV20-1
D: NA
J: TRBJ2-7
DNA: TGCAGTGCGCCTATCTACGAGCAGTACTTC
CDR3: CSAPIYEQYF

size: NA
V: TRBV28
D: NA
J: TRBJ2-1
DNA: TGTGCCAGCAGTACACAGGGGGGGGGAAAAAATGAGCAGTTCTTC
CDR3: CASSTQGGGKNEQFF

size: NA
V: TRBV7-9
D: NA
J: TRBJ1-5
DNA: TGTGCCAGCAGCTTAGATTCGGGACAGCCCCAGCATTTT
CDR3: CASSLDSGQPQHF

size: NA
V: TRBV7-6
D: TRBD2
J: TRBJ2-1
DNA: TGTGCCAGCAGCTTAATCGTTTCTAGCGGGGGTGTCAATGAGCAGTTCTTC
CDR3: CASSLIVSSGGVNEQFF

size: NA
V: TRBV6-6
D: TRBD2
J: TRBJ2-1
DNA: TGTGCCAGCAGTTACAGCGGGGGGGCCTATGAGCAGTTCTTC
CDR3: CASSYSGGAYEQFF

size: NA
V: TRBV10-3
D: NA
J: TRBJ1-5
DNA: TGTGCCATCAGTGATGTGGGGGCTCATCAGCCCCAGCATTTT
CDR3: CAISDVGAHQPQHF

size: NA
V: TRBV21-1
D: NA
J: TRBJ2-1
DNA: TGTGCCAGCAGCAAACGGGAGGACAGGGGCGGCTACAATGAGCAGTTCTTC
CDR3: CASSKREDRGGYNEQFF

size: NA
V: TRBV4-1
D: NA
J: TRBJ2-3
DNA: TGCGCCAGCAGCCAAGATTCTAGCACAGATACGCAGTATTTT
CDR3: CASSQDSSTDTQYF

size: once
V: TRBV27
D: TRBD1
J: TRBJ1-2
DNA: TGTGCCAGCAGTTTACTCGGACAGGGCCCTCATAACTATGGCTACACCTTC
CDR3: CASSLLGQGPHNYGYTF

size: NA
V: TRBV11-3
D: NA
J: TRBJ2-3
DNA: TGTGCCAGCAGCTTATTAGGCCGCGGGATAGATACGCAGTATTTT
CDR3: CASSLLGRGIDTQYF

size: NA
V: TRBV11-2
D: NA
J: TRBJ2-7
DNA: TGTGCCAGCAGCGCGACCGGGACACCAACCTACGAGCAGTACTTC
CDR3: CASSATGTPTYEQYF

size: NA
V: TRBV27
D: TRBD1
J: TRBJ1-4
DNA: TGTGCCAGCAGTCCAGGGGACAGAGAGGCTGAAAAACTGTTTTTT
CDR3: CASSPGDREAEKLFF

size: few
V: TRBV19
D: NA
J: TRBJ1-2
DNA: TGTGCCAGTAGCGACAGGTATGGCTACACCTTC
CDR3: CASSDRYGYTF

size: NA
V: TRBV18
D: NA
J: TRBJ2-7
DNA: TGTGCCAGCTCACCACGGCAAACAGGGAGCTACGAGCAGTACTTC
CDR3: CASSPRQTGSYEQYF

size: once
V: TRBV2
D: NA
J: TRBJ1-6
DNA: TGTGCCAGCGGTGGTAGATCGGGTAATTCACCCCTCCACTTT
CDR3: CASGGRSGNSPLHF

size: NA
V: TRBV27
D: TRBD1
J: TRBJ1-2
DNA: TGTGCCAGCAGTTTATCAGGGGGACAGGGAGTAGTGTGGGGCTACACCTTC
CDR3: CASSLSGGQGVVWGYTF

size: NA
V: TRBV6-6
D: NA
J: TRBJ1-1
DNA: TGTGCCAGCAGTTATGAGGGATGGGACACTGAAGCTTTCTTT
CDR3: CASSYEGWDTEAFF

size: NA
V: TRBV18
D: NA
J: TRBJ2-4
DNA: TGTGCCAGCTCGCCACAGACCTTGGGACACCTAGCCAAAAACATTCAGTACTTC
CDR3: CASSPQTLGHLAKNIQYF

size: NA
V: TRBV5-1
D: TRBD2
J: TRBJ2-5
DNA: TGCGCCAGCAGCTTGTCTAGCGGGGGGGCTTACGAGACCCAGTACTTC
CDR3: CASSLSSGGAYETQYF

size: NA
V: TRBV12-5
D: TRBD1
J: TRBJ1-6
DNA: TGTGCTAGTGGGACCGGACAGGGGAGTTTCTATAATTCACCCCTCCACTTT
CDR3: CASGTGQGSFYNSPLHF

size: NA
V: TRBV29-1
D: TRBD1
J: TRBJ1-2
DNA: TGCAGCGTGAGGGATGACAGGGGCGCGGGGGGCTACACCTTC
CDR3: CSVRDDRGAGGYTF

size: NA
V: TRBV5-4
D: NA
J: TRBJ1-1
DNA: TGTGCCAGCAGCTTGGCTATTGAGAACACTGAAGCTTTCTTT
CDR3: CASSLAIENTEAFF

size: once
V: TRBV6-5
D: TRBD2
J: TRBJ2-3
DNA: TGTGCCAGCGGGGGGGGTATAGATACGCAGTATTTT
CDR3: CASGGGIDTQYF

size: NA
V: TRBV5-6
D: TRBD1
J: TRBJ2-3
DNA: TGTGCCAGCAGCTTGGCGGACAGGGTCATAAGCACAGATACGCAGTATTTT
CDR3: CASSLADRVISTDTQYF

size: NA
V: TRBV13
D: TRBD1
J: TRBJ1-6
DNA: TGTGCCAGCAGCTTAGGCCCTACCGACAGGGACGAAATTCACCCCCTCCACTTT
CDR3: CASSLGPTDRDEIHPLHF

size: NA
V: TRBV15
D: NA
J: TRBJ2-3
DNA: TGTGCCACCAGCAGAGGACAGGTTCCAGATACGCAGTATTTT
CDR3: CATSRGQVPDTQYF

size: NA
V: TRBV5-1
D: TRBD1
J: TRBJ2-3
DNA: TGCGCCAGCAGCTTGGGATCGGGGACAGGGACGGCAGATACGCAGTATTTT
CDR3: CASSLGSGTGTADTQYF